The rows below give T cell receptor beta chains drawn from one sample of a study of blood T cell repertoires in COVID-19. Assay: immunoSEQ multiplex PCR; the TCRdb copy retains only in-frame clones and omits some. The sample has about 480,000 clones, roughly 90% seen once. Sequencing was done on a sample of PBMCs or T cells enriched from blood (not recorded which). These TCRs come from a woman aged 40 to 55 who had recovered from COVID-19. CDR3s include the opening cysteine and the closing phenylalanine or tryptophan. Fields, in order: CDR3 length, J gene, V gene, clone size, D gene, CDR3 DNA, CDR3 protein. The D gene is left open where the match is weak. Rows may omit the clone size; those that give it use once, few, many or a size class.

18 TRBJ2-7 TRBV5-1 NA TRBD2 TGCGCCAGCAGCTTTGGGGGACTAGCGGGGGTGCCATCCTACGAGCAGTACTTC CASSFGGLAGVPSYEQYF
16 TRBJ1-1 TRBV27 NA NA TGTGCCAGCATAGGCCTTAAGGGGGTAACGAACACTGAAGCTTTCTTT CASIGLKGVTNTEAFF
14 TRBJ1-1 TRBV18 NA TRBD1 TGTGCCAGCTCACCTAGGGACAGGGGGAGTTATGCTTTCTTT CASSPRDRGSYAFF
13 TRBJ1-1 TRBV18 NA NA TGTGCCAGCTCACCGCTGGGCGGGACTGAAGCTTTCTTT CASSPLGGTEAFF
11 TRBJ2-7 TRBV20-1 few NA TGCAGTGCTAGACAGGCCTACGAGCAGTACTTC CSARQAYEQYF
13 TRBJ1-1 TRBV24-1 NA NA TGTGCCACCAGTGATTTCCGGGACACTGAAGCTTTCTTT CATSDFRDTEAFF
17 TRBJ2-7 TRBV6-2/TRBV6-3 once TRBD2 TGTGCCAGCAGTTACTCCAGACTAGCGGGAGAGATCTACGAGCAGTACTTC CASSYSRLAGEIYEQYF
14 TRBJ1-1 TRBV4-3 NA NA TGCGCCAGCAGCGAGGCGCCGATGAACACTGAAGCTTTCTTT CASSEAPMNTEAFF
15 TRBJ2-7 TRBV19 NA NA TGTGCCAGTAGTATCGACTTCCGGGACACACTTCGGCAGTACTTC CASSIDFRDTLRQYF
17 TRBJ2-7 TRBV5-1 NA TRBD2 TGCGCCAGCAGCTTTTCGTTAGCGGGAGGGAACTCCTACGAGCAGTACTTC CASSFSLAGGNSYEQYF
16 TRBJ1-3 TRBV5-6 NA NA TGTGCCAGCAGCTTTTCTAGGGGAACCTCTGGAAACACCATATATTTT CASSFSRGTSGNTIYF
19 TRBJ1-4 TRBV28 NA NA TGTGCCAGCAGTTTCGAGTCCCCTACCTCAAGCGCGACTAATGAAAAACTGTTTTTT CASSFESPTSSATNEKLFF
16 TRBJ2-5 TRBV15 few NA TGTGCCACCAGCAGAGATGTCTTGAATAGCGCGGAGACCCAGTACTTC CATSRDVLNSAETQYF
18 TRBJ1-6 TRBV28 once NA TGTGCCAGCAGCGTCCTTGGGGGCAGTAGCTCCTATAATTCACCCCTCCACTTT CASSVLGGSSSYNSPLHF
14 TRBJ2-2 TRBV5-6 NA NA TGTGCCAGCAGCTTGGATGGCTCCCACGGGGAGCTGTTTTTT CASSLDGSHGELFF
12 TRBJ1-6 TRBV11-2 NA NA TGTGCCAGCAGTCAACCCGGGACACCCCTCCACTTT CASSQPGTPLHF
16 TRBJ2-7 TRBV7-8 few TRBD1 TGTGCCAGCACCAGCCCGAAGGACAGGGGAATGTACGAGCAGTACTTC CASTSPKDRGMYEQYF
12 TRBJ2-2 TRBV5-4 NA NA TGTGCCAGCAGCTTCGCGATCGGGGAGCTGTTTTTT CASSFAIGELFF
14 TRBJ1-3 TRBV9 NA NA TGTGCCAGCAGCTTAGAGGCAGGGGGAAACACCATATATTTT CASSLEAGGNTIYF
14 TRBJ1-2 TRBV11-2 NA NA TGTGCCAGCAGCCCAAACCGGGGGGGCAAGAGCTACACCTTC CASSPNRGGKSYTF
14 TRBJ1-4 TRBV7-9 NA TRBD1 TGTGCCAGCAGCGATGGACAGGGGTATGAAAAACTGTTTTTT CASSDGQGYEKLFF
13 TRBJ1-2 TRBV7-2 NA NA TGTGCCAGCAGCTTAGACGGGTTTTATGGCTACACCTTC CASSLDGFYGYTF
15 TRBJ2-7 TRBV19 once TRBD2 TGTGCCAGTAGTATTTTAGCGGGAGGGCCCTACGAGCAGTACTTC CASSILAGGPYEQYF
12 TRBJ1-1 TRBV3-1/TRBV3-2 NA NA TGTGCCAGCAGCCTGACTGGCGGGTCGCATTTCTTT CASSLTGGSHFF
15 TRBJ2-3 TRBV5-1 NA TRBD1 TGCGCCAGCAGCTTACCGGGACAGGGCACAGATACGCAGTATTTT CASSLPGQGTDTQYF
15 TRBJ2-1 TRBV6-5 NA TRBD1 TGTGCCAGCAGTTACCCCGCTGACAGGGTCAATGAGCAGTTCTTC CASSYPADRVNEQFF
13 TRBJ2-7 TRBV12-2 NA NA TGTGCAAGTCGCCCGAGGAGGGAGGCCCATAGATACTTC CASRPRREAHRYF
17 TRBJ1-1 TRBV5-1 NA NA TGCGCCAGCAGCTTGGCCTGGGGGTCAGCGGGGAACACTGAAGCTTTCTTT CASSLAWGSAGNTEAFF
13 TRBJ1-5 TRBV11-2 NA NA TGTGCCAGCAGCTTAGCGGGGAATCAGCCCCAGCATTTT CASSLAGNQPQHF
14 TRBJ1-1 TRBV18 NA NA TGTGCCAGCTCACCCCCGGGACTTAACACTGAAGCTTTCTTT CASSPPGLNTEAFF
13 TRBJ1-4 TRBV6-5 NA TRBD1 TGTGCCAGCAGTAGGACAGGGCGTGAAAAACTGTTTTTT CASSRTGREKLFF
12 TRBJ1-1 TRBV29-1 NA NA TGCAGCGCCGGACAGCTGAACACTGAAGCTTTCTTT CSAGQLNTEAFF
13 TRBJ1-5 TRBV6-5 once NA TGTGCCAGCAGCTTCGGACAGCAATCAGCCCAGCATTTT CASSFGQQSAQHF
16 TRBJ2-7 TRBV7-2 NA TRBD2 TGTGCCAGCAGCAGGTTTAGCGGGAGCGCGCTCTACGAGCAGTACTTC CASSRFSGSALYEQYF
14 TRBJ2-2 TRBV14 NA TRBD2 TGTGCCAGCAGCCTTAGCGGGAGGTCGGGGGAGCTGTTTTTT CASSLSGRSGELFF
14 TRBJ1-5 TRBV2 NA TRBD1 TGTGCCAGCAGCGAGGACAGGGCGGATCAGCCCCAGCATTTT CASSEDRADQPQHF
15 TRBJ1-2 TRBV27 NA NA TGTGCCAGCAGTCCGCATCCGAGAAATAACTATGGCTACACCTTC CASSPHPRNNYGYTF
12 TRBJ1-2 TRBV12-3/TRBV12-4 once NA TGTGCCAGCAGTTTCCCTACGTCTGGCTACACCTTC CASSFPTSGYTF
15 TRBJ2-3 TRBV7-9 NA NA TGTGCCAGCAGCTTAGTAAGTGGGCCCTCAGATACGCAGTATTTT CASSLVSGPSDTQYF
16 TRBJ2-1 TRBV27 NA NA TGTGCCAGCAGTCCCCGCCGATTAGCAGCCTACAATGAGCAGTTCTTC CASSPRRLAAYNEQFF
15 TRBJ2-7 TRBV9 NA NA TGTGCCAGCAGCCCGAGAAGTACAGGGTACTACGAGCAGTACTTC CASSPRSTGYYEQYF
22 TRBJ2-2 TRBV9 few TRBD1 TGTGCCAGCAGCGTAGGGATGGTTTGGGGACAGGGACGTTTGGCGAACACCGGGGAGCTGTTTTTT CASSVGMVWGQGRLANTGELFF
12 TRBJ2-5 TRBV29-1 NA NA TGCAGCGTCTTGGGCAGACAAGAGACCCAGTACTTC CSVLGRQETQYF
15 TRBJ2-2 TRBV9 NA NA TGTGCCAGCAGCGTAGGCTGGGCAGTCACCGGGGAGCTGTTTTTT CASSVGWAVTGELFF
17 TRBJ1-1 TRBV27 NA TRBD1 TGTGCCAGCAGTCCCCCCGGGACAGGGTTTACGAACACTGAAGCTTTCTTT CASSPPGTGFTNTEAFF
16 TRBJ1-5 TRBV7-5 NA NA TGTGCCAGAAGCTTTGAAAGAGGGCAAATTAATCAGCCCCAGCATTTT CARSFERGQINQPQHF
15 TRBJ2-3 TRBV24-1 NA NA TGTGCCACCAGTGATTTGAGCCGGGACAAGGATACGCAGTATTTT CATSDLSRDKDTQYF
15 TRBJ2-7 TRBV7-9 NA NA TGTGCCAGCAGCCCCCTTAGCGGAAAGGACTACGAGCAGTACTTC CASSPLSGKDYEQYF
16 TRBJ2-7 TRBV12-5 once TRBD1 TGTGCTAGTGGTTCATACCCGGGACAGGAGATCTACGAGCAGTACTTC CASGSYPGQEIYEQYF
13 TRBJ1-6 TRBV6-5 NA NA TGTGCCAGCAGTTTACAGGGTTGGGCACCCCTCCACTTT CASSLQGWAPLHF
14 TRBJ1-4 TRBV18 NA NA TGTGCCAGCTCACCGGCAGGGGTCAATCAGAAACTGTTTTTT CASSPAGVNQKLFF
15 TRBJ1-4 TRBV7-9 NA NA TGTGCCAGCAGCCCTCAACAGGGCCTTTCTGAAAAACTGTTTTTT CASSPQQGLSEKLFF
13 TRBJ1-4 TRBV7-2 NA NA TGTGCCAGCAGTGAGCGGTGGCGGGAAAAACTGTTTTTT CASSERWREKLFF